This TCR beta chain was retrieved from a study of T-cell reconstitution after alpha-beta-depleted transplantation in children. Study-level findings and limits: Newly produced T cells mostly accounted for T-cell counts and diversity one year post-transplant. Some patients showed high day-60 TCRbeta diversity, which derived from surviving recipient T cells and thymic progenitors. Expanded graft clones, several hundred of them, were reportedly the source of alpha-beta T cells about two months after transplant.

The CDR3 totals 12 residues. The germline V gene encodes CDR1 ENHRY and CDR2 SYGVKD. V shed 10 bases, J shed 3 bases, and the junction held 5 bases outside the gene matches. Ten or more counts support this clonotype. As yet, its antigen is unknown. Preparation of the TCRbeta library was carried out with unique molecular identifiers. Using its own MiXCR run on the PCR reads, TCRdb lists one record per CDR3 protein. The data contain fewer than 550,000 distinct CDR3 sequences, 11% of them singletons. Here the sequenced sample was PBMCs, mostly from graft donor cells, taken 180 days after TCRalphabeta/CD19-depleted stem cell transplant. V gene TRBV10-3 combines with J gene TRBJ2-5; 7 bases agree with TRBD2. The clonotype comes from a female patient younger than 10 who had a stem cell transplant for aplastic anemia, so the T cells may come from the graft donor. CDR3 sequence (DNA): TGTGCCACCGGCCGGGGGGAAGAGACCCAGTACTTC. This translates into CATGRGEETQYF.